The rows below give T cell receptor beta chains drawn from one sample of a study of OX40 agonist ivuxolimab in advanced cancers. Profiling relied on immunoSEQ multiplex PCR, and the TCRdb table lists in-frame clones only, not all of them. Among 30,000 to 35,000 clones listed, 80% to 85% were seen once. Source: CD4+ or CD8+ T cells sorted from blood, taken in a trial of the OX40 agonist ivuxolimab. All receptors come from an adult with an advanced solid tumor such as melanoma, head and neck, liver or kidney cancer. CDR3s include the opening cysteine and the closing phenylalanine or tryptophan.

cdr3_length | v_call | cdr3_aa
17 | TRBV11-3 | CASSSAGGSGYRGEQFF
16 | TRBV28 | CASSFRDRERPETQYF
14 | TRBV2 | CASMNRGRGTEAFF
18 | TRBV30 | CAWSARVVTGASNYGYTF
18 | TRBV19 | CASSPQPGLSLGNQPQHF
14 | TRBV5-1 | CASSPGTGKETQYF
16 | TRBV29-1 | CSVDRRDRDSNQPQHF
15 | TRBV6-1 | CASSEGWTGNQPQHF
15 | TRBV9 | CASSVGGGSYNEQFF
17 | TRBV2 | CASSDPGLAGRFGEQYF
13 | TRBV6-5 | CASSKTGAYEQYF
14 | TRBV13 | CASSSRDRTETQYF
15 | TRBV2 | CASRGTDATNEKLFF
16 | TRBV4-2 | CASSPGTRELAGELFF